These 23 T cell receptor beta chains came from one sample sequenced in a study of T cell responses to AZD1222 COVID-19 vaccine. Assay: immunoSEQ multiplex PCR; the TCRdb copy retains only in-frame clones and omits some. The table lists about 120,000 clones, approximately 86% of them singletons. The sequencing here drew on peripheral blood, taken on day 0 of AZD1222 vaccination. Receptors were obtained from an adult in good health.

The CDR3 DNA follows: TGTGCCAGCAGCCAAGGGCAGGACTCCTCTGGAAACACCATATATTTT. As protein: CASSQGQDSSGNTIYF. This chain uses TRBV3-1 (or the pseudogene TRBV3-2) with TRBJ1-3; D gene ambiguous. Germline CDR1 is LGHDT and CDR2 is YNNKEL (reference sequence). The CDR3 extends over 16 amino acids. V was shortened by 1 base and J by 0 bases, with 10 bases between the two germline ends.

This rearrangement joins TRBV7-2 to TRBJ2-6, with a weak D call TRBD1 (6 bases). Germline CDR1 SGHTA, CDR2 FQGNSA. V gave up 1 base and J gave up 3 bases, with 13 bases separating them. This CDR3 comprises 17 residues. CDR3 protein: CASSLGTGLLGANVLTF. Written as DNA, the CDR3 is TGTGCCAGCAGCTTAGGAACAGGGTTGCTTGGGGCCAACGTCCTGACTTTC.

The chain employs TRBV5-1 and TRBJ2-7; TRBD1 agrees at 9 bases. The germline CDR1 and CDR2 sequences are SGHRS and YFSETQ. The trim removed 4 bases at V and 7 bases at J, leaving 9 bases unmatched. The CDR3 consists of 14 residues. The CDR3 is CASSTGQGTLEQYF. The CDR3 bases are TGCGCCAGCAGCACGGGACAGGGTACCTTGGAGCAGTACTTC.

This clone was seen only a few times. The chain employs TRBV15 and TRBJ2-7; 12 nucleotides agree with TRBD2. Germline loops: CDR1 LNHNV, CDR2 YYDKDF (reference sequence). J gave up 1 base and V 0 bases, and 1 base lay outside the gene matches. This CDR3 has 16 amino acids. CDR3 DNA sequence: TGTGCCACCAGCAGAGATGGGACTAGCGGGTCCTACGAGCAGTACTTC. It translates to CATSRDGTSGSYEQYF.

This chain links TRBV5-1 with TRBJ2-1, with 7 bases aligning to TRBD1. This CDR3 has 14 residues. Per the germline V gene, CDR1 is SGHRS and CDR2 is YFSETQ. V dropped 1 base and J dropped 7; count of bases not matched to a gene: 5. The CDR3 DNA is TGCGCCAGCAGCTTGTATGGACAGGAAAATGAGCAGTTCTTC. Amino acids: CASSLYGQENEQFF.

The chain couples TRBV11-1 to TRBJ1-1; D might be TRBD1 (5 bases). CDR3 size: 12 residues. The germline gives CDR1 SGHAT, CDR2 FQDESV (reference sequence). With 8 bases removed from V and 2 bases from J, the gap between germline ends came to 9 bases. In DNA, the CDR3 is TGTGCCAGCCTGGGACTCAACACTGAAGCTTTCTTT. This sequence encodes CASLGLNTEAFF.

The chain carries TRBV6-5 and TRBJ2-2; D may be TRBD2 (6 bases). This CDR3 region has 15 residues. V lost 4 bases, J lost 5 bases, and 14 bases lay in between. CDR1 and CDR2 from the germline V gene are MNHEY and SVGAGI. The CDR3, as DNA: TGTGCCAGCAGTTCTACCGGGAGAGGGACCGGGGAGCTGTTTTTT. This codes for CASSSTGRGTGELFF.

The chain joins TRBV11-2 to TRBJ2-7; TRBD1 matches 10 bases. There are 14 residues in the CDR3. Germline CDR1 is SGHAT and CDR2 is FQNNGV. V lost 2 bases and J lost 8; bases outside the gene matches: 6. Here the CDR3 DNA reads TGTGCCAGCAGCTTACCCGGGACAGGGGCTAAGCAGTACTTC. It encodes CASSLPGTGAKQYF. Based on the CDR3 plus reference TRBV11-2 and TRBJ2-7, the full variable domain is EAGVAQSPRYKIIEKRQSVAFWCNPISGHATLYWYQQILGQGPKLLIQFQNNGVVDDSQLPKDRFSAERLKGVDSTLKIQPAKLEDSAVYLCASSLPGTGAKQYFGPGTRLTVT.

The chain recombines TRBV30 with TRBJ1-2; D not certain. The CDR3 has 11 amino acids. The V gene's germline CDR1 is GTSNPN and CDR2 SVGIG (reference sequence). V lost 3 bases, J lost 1 base, and 3 bases lay in between. Here the CDR3 reads CAWRSNYGYTF. CDR3 in DNA: TGTGCCTGGAGGAGTAACTATGGCTACACCTTC.

The chain combines TRBV7-2 with TRBJ1-2; 9 nucleotides line up with TRBD1. V lost 5 bases to trimming and J lost 4 bases; unmatched junction nucleotides: 5. Germline CDR1 SGHTA, CDR2 FQGNSA. The CDR3 contains 14 residues. The CDR3 region has the DNA TGTGCCAGCAGCCCCGGGACAGGGTCCTATGGCTACACCTTC. Protein product: CASSPGTGSYGYTF.

The chain is built from TRBV25-1 and TRBJ1-2; TRBD1 agrees at 7 bases. Germline CDR1 reads MGHDK; CDR2 reads SYGVNS. J was trimmed by 4 bases and V by 2 bases; bases with no gene match: 1. This CDR3 comprises 13 residues. This CDR3 is CASSEGTVYGYTF. The CDR3 DNA sequence: TGTGCCAGCAGTGAAGGGACAGTCTATGGCTACACCTTC.

The chain carries TRBV12-3 or TRBV12-4 and TRBJ1-3, with D hard to call. With 1 base removed from V and 4 bases from J, the gap between germline ends came to 5 bases. The CDR3 runs to 13 residues. The CDR3 is CASSLGEGNTIYF. CDR3 bases: TGTGCCAGCAGTTTAGGGGAAGGAAACACCATATATTTT.

V is TRBV19 and J is TRBJ2-7, with 12 bases lining up with TRBD1. Germline assignment: CDR1 LNHDA and CDR2 SQIVND (reference sequence). The junction had 5 bases not matched to a gene; V was cut back by 3 bases and J by 2 bases. CDR3 length equals 16 residues. CDR3 bases: TGTGCCAGTAGTATGGGACAGGGGGCCCGAGCCTACGAGCAGTACTTC. As protein: CASSMGQGARAYEQYF.

This clone appeared once. The chain uses TRBV28 and TRBJ1-5; 7 nucleotides line up with TRBD1. With 2 bases clipped from V and 0 bases from J, the junction kept 4 bases outside the gene matches. Per germline, CDR1 MDHEN and CDR2 SYDVKM. This CDR3 is built from 16 residues. The CDR3 here is CASSLQGTVSNQPQHF. The CDR3 coding sequence is TGTGCCAGCAGTTTACAGGGGACAGTTAGCAATCAGCCCCAGCATTTT.

The chain combines TRBV14 with TRBJ1-2; D unclear. Trimming stripped 0 bases from V and 0 bases from J, with 8 bases between. There are 15 residues in the CDR3. In germline, CDR1 is SGHDN, CDR2 FVKESK. CDR3 coding DNA: TGTGCCAGCAGCCAAGATTATAATACTAACTATGGCTACACCTTC. Translated: CASSQDYNTNYGYTF.

This rearrangement joins TRBV19 to TRBJ1-1; D not resolved. The V gene's germline CDR1 is LNHDA and CDR2 SQIVND (reference sequence). This CDR3 has 14 amino acids. Trimming shortened V by 5 bases and J by 5 bases, and 15 bases separated the two germline ends. CDR3 protein: CASSPHYGETEAFF. The CDR3 nucleotides read TGTGCCAGTAGTCCCCATTATGGGGAGACTGAAGCTTTCTTT.

CDR3: CASSLDGTAYGYTF. Here the CDR3 DNA reads TGTGCCAGCAGCTTAGATGGGACTGCCTATGGCTACACCTTC. The rearrangement joins TRBV7-8 to TRBJ1-2, with D maybe TRBD1 (5 bases). Germline-derived CDR1 and CDR2 are SGHVS and FQNEAQ. This CDR3 has 14 residues. The germline V and J ends were trimmed by 1 base and 4 bases, with 10 bases remaining between them.

The rearrangement uses TRBV20-1 and TRBJ2-5; D remains ambiguous. Germline assignment: CDR1 DFQATT and CDR2 SNEGSKA (reference sequence). This CDR3 has 9 residues. Trimming shortened V by 5 bases and J by 10 bases, and 8 bases separated the two germline ends. CDR3 DNA: TGCAGTGCTTCAGAGGACCAGTACTTC. This translates into CSASEDQYF.

V and J are TRBV6-1 and TRBJ1-6; D is undetermined. Per germline, CDR1 MNHNS and CDR2 SASEGT. The CDR3 spans 14 residues. Trimming took off 1 base at V and 7 bases at J, with 8 bases between the two ends. The CDR3: CASSEGRWNSPLHF. CDR3 bases: TGTGCCAGCAGTGAAGGGCGATGGAATTCACCCCTCCACTTT.

V usage is TRBV28 and J usage is TRBJ2-5; D ambiguous. CDR3 length: 12 residues. Germline loops: CDR1 MDHEN, CDR2 SYDVKM. Trimming stripped 4 bases from V and 7 bases from J, with 10 bases between. The CDR3 reads CASSSDRVTQYF. CDR3 DNA sequence: TGTGCCAGCAGTTCGGACCGGGTGACCCAGTACTTC.

The chain uses TRBV7-2 and TRBJ1-2; D remains ambiguous. The CDR3 loop spans 13 amino acids. Trimming pared 2 bases from V and 4 bases from J, leaving 8 bases between. Germline CDR1 and CDR2: SGHTA and FQGNSA. CDR3 DNA sequence: TGTGCCAGCAGCTTAAGCGGTCCCTATGGCTACACCTTC. This encodes CASSLSGPYGYTF.

CDR3 DNA sequence: TGTGCCAGCAGCTTGGGGACTATAGCGGGGGGCTCGGATACGCAGTATTTT. Translating gives CASSLGTIAGGSDTQYF. The V call is TRBV5-4, the J call TRBJ2-3, with 10 nucleotides matching TRBD2. The CDR3 totals 17 residues. Germline-derived CDR1 and CDR2 are SGHNT and YYREEE (reference sequence). V dropped 0 bases and J dropped 6; count of bases not matched to a gene: 10.

The CDR3 nucleotides are TGTGCCAGTCCTCCCGACAGGAAGAATGAGCAGTTCTTC. Translating gives CASPPDRKNEQFF. The V and J genes are TRBV19 and TRBJ2-1; possibly TRBD1 for D (6 bases). The V gene lost 8 bases and the J gene lost 7 bases, with 15 bases spanning the gap. This CDR3 comprises 13 residues. Germline lookup yields CDR1 LNHDA and CDR2 SQIVND (reference sequence).